This T cell receptor (beta chain) is from a study of blood T cell repertoires in COVID-19. Study-level information: COVID-19 samples, acute and convalescent, were from the United States, Italy and Spain. Nucleic acid was either cDNA or gDNA, and it came from T cells, B-cell-depleted T cells, or PBMCs.

In the original analysis: Cell counts per sample came from amplifying reference gene primers. Produced via immunoSEQ multiplex PCR; TCRdb's table is partial and in-frame only. The D gene and trimming were derived from the DNA, and the V and J assignments and clone size from that table. Among more than 65,000 clones listed, 84% were seen once. Germline V gives CDR1 SGDLS, CDR2 YYNGEE. The length of the CDR3 is 14 residues. V lost 0 bases and J lost 10, with 14 bases in between. The chain employs TRBV9 and TRBJ2-1; the D is unclear. This sequence was found in a man in his forties or fifties with acute or convalescent COVID-19. The sample taken for sequencing was peripheral blood. CDR3 DNA sequence: TGTGCCAGCAGCGTAGGTCCCGCGGTATCCGAGCAGTTCTTC. Amino acid sequence: CASSVGPAVSEQFF.